This TCR beta chain was sequenced in a study of early T cells in non-severe SARS-CoV-2 infection. This clonotype has a handful of counts. Trimming at V came to 9 bases and at J to 2 bases, leaving 5 bases not matched to a gene. The CDR3 is made up of 14 amino acids. Looked up from germline, CDR1 is LNHDA and CDR2 is SQIVND (reference sequence). Individual cDNA molecules each received unique molecular identifiers attached to them. TCRdb called the 5' RACE reads again in MiXCR, with one record for every CDR3 protein. The table includes almost 85,000 distinct CDR3 sequences, 9.5% to 13% detected once. The chain combines TRBV19 with TRBJ2-1; 9 positions agree with TRBD2. This receptor was taken from an adult who was a healthcare worker with PCR-confirmed SARS-CoV-2 infection or an uninfected control (not recorded which). Specimen: whole blood. The CDR3 DNA is TGTGCCAGCCGAGCGGGAGGTACCTACAATGAGCAGTTCTTC. Its protein product is CASRAGGTYNEQFF. Together with reference TRBV19 and TRBJ2-1, the CDR3 gives the full variable domain: DGGITQSPKYLFRKEGQNVTLSCEQNLNHDAMYWYRQDPGQGLRLIYYSQIVNDFQKGDIAEGYSVSREKKESFPLTVTSAQKNPTAFYLCASRAGGTYNEQFFGPGTRLTVL.